The subject of this entry is one TCR beta chain. Its antigen is not identified. The data belong to a study of T cell responses to AZD1222 COVID-19 vaccine. Deletions cut 2 bases from V and 2 bases from J, with 13 bases between. CDR3 length: 15 amino acids. Germline CDR1 is MNHNY and CDR2 is SVGAGI (reference sequence). The repertoire was sequenced with immunoSEQ multiplex PCR; TCRdb's copy has only in-frame clones and lacks some. The sample records some 130,000 clones, roughly 87% being singletons. Study-wide findings and caveats: Breadth and depth of Spike-specific TCRs rose after two AZD1222 doses. Repertoires were obtained solely post-peak T cell response. Clonal diversity may have been underestimated in mostly white British donors.

This clonotype was sampled from an adult who received the AZD1222 COVID-19 vaccine. This specimen consisted of peripheral blood, obtained 28 days after the second AZD1222 dose. The chain carries TRBV6-6 and TRBJ2-7, with D tentatively TRBD1 or TRBD2 (7 bases each). CDR3 residues: CASSYPQGGTYEQYF. CDR3 in DNA: TGTGCCAGCAGTTACCCCCAGGGGGGGACCTACGAGCAGTACTTC.